The sample holds a few counts of the clone carrying this T cell receptor (beta chain). The antigen is undetermined. The CDR3 length is 16 residues. Per the germline V gene, CDR1 is LGHNA and CDR2 is YSLEER. With V trimmed by 0 bases and J by 0 bases, 4 bases remained unmatched. The assay used deep level. The assay was immunoSEQ multiplex PCR, and TCRdb's table has in-frame clones only and misses some. The table includes approximately 2.1 million clones, about 92% detected once. The data are from a study of shared clonotypes between healthy human individuals. Study details: A couple of women and a few men aged 18 to 49 served as donors.

Broader study findings: The sharing of roughly 5% of naive CD4 clonotypes was seen across a few donors.

This chain links TRBV4-3 with TRBJ1-2; 7 positions agree with TRBD1. The sequence was obtained from a man between 18 and 29 years old in good health. Some clones in this sample may be carry-over from other donors' samples. Sequences were obtained from naive CD4+ T cells from PBMCs. Subset noted: CD45RA+ positively selected. The CDR3 DNA is TGCGCCAGCAGCCAAGAAGGGACAGCCCCTAACTATGGCTACACCTTC. Translated: CASSQEGTAPNYGYTF.